This TCR beta chain was retrieved from a study of blood T cell repertoires in COVID-19. Study-level information: In each case, the material was cDNA or gDNA derived from T cells, B-cell-depleted T cells, or PBMCs.

V dropped 5 bases and J dropped 6 bases, with 10 bases sitting between them. CDR1 DFQATT and CDR2 SNEGSKA come from the germline V gene (reference sequence). This CDR3 region has 11 residues. The Seattle site enrolled patients during active infection and followed them longitudinally. This table comes from immunoSEQ multiplex PCR, and its TCRdb copy is limited to in-frame clones, with some not included. This table has about 220,000 clones, approximately 85% appearing once. This clonotype was obtained from a woman aged 70-85 years with COVID-19, enrolled during active disease. The sample taken for sequencing was peripheral blood. The chain is built from TRBV20-1 and TRBJ1-1; D uncertain. The CDR3: CSAALRAEAFF. The CDR3 nucleotides read TGCAGTGCTGCTTTGAGGGCTGAAGCTTTCTTT.